The clone carrying this T cell receptor (beta chain) was counted a single time. Germline CDR1 is SGHRS and CDR2 is YFSETQ. Trimming stripped 0 bases from V and 1 base from J, with 4 bases between. The CDR3 runs to 13 residues. TCRdb's table, derived via immunoSEQ multiplex PCR, lists solely in-frame clones and lacks some. The data hold tens of thousands of clones, with 82% observed a single time. This sample was taken from a study of PD-L1 blockade in urothelial cancer. Study information: Patients commenced intravenous atezolizumab, 1,200 mg every 3 weeks, in about 2014. It was at 3 weeks (second dose) and 6 weeks after treatment start that blood was analyzed.

Sample contribution per patient ranged from 1 to 8, covering pretreatment and on-treatment. This material consisted of PBMCs, taken around atezolizumab (anti-PD-L1) treatment. The chain is built from TRBV5-1 and TRBJ1-2, with D unresolved. The clonotype originates from an older man with urothelial cancer. The CDR3 is CASSLDSNYGYTF. The CDR3 bases are TGCGCCAGCAGCTTGGACAGTAACTATGGCTACACCTTC.